The sequence of this T cell receptor beta chain was determined in a study of Ad26.COV2.S vaccination and SARS-CoV-2 variants. The wider study: The Ad26.COV2.S arm of the COV1001 trial was where the donor was placed. By the intramuscular route, Ad26.COV2.S was given once, or twice 56 days apart.

The repertoire was sequenced with immunoSEQ multiplex PCR; TCRdb's copy has only in-frame clones and lacks some. The sample shows around 300,000 clones, roughly 90% of them seen only once. Treatment here: 19 received Ad26.COV2.S at low or high dose, single or two shots; five or six received placebo; per-sample allocation not given. Collection of samples fell on day 63 after the first vaccine or placebo injection. CDR1 and CDR2 from the germline V gene are LGHNA and YNFKEQ. The CDR3 runs 15 residues. Trimming took 4 bases from V and 0 from J, leaving 10 bases between them. The rearrangement joins TRBV4-2 to TRBJ1-3, with D possibly being TRBD1 (5 bases). The source was peripheral blood, collected in a trial of Ad26.COV2.S vaccine versus placebo. The TCR originated in a person between 18 and 65 years old who received the Ad26.COV2.S COVID-19 vaccine or a placebo. CDR3 in DNA: TGTGCCAGCAGCCGTGAGGGGTTCTCTGGAAACACCATATATTTT. Translating gives CASSREGFSGNTIYF.